This T cell receptor beta chain comes out of a study of a mutant IDH1 vaccine in newly diagnosed glioma (dated by TCRdb to about 2021). Broadly, across the study: Across visits V03 through V10, patients got a total of eight vaccinations, given in weeks 1, 3, 5, 7, 11, 15, 19 and 23. In the chemotherapy-containing groups, vaccination started alongside temozolomide cycles, whereas in patients who had radiotherapy alone it started 4-6 weeks after radiotherapy. Of the 32 patients who were treated, about 60% were male and roughly 38% were female, and the mean age was roughly 40 years. Prior to enrollment, standard therapy consisting of radiotherapy alone, temozolomide alone, or radiochemotherapy with temozolomide had been administered to patients, with the combination being received by most patients. Peripheral blood was collected at six visits: V03 (baseline), V05, V07, V10, V12 and V13. For exploratory analyses, 25 to 30 treated patients had longitudinal TCRB deep sequencing done wherever samples were available.

In regard to this clone: Its antigen specificity is not known. Per-base qualities were not stored, and no clone one base away is much larger.

General study outcomes and caveats: Immune responses induced by the vaccine were seen in 90% to 95% of patients across multiple MHC alleles. Pseudoprogression seemed to be unrelated to changes in the top peripheral T cell clonotypes found by TCRB sequencing. PBMC samples for TCRB deep sequencing were selected based on availability. It was noted by the authors that analyses of patient blood samples could not be reproduced owing to sample limitations.

CDR1 and CDR2 (SGHRS, YFSETQ) derive from the germline V gene. The germline ends are 19 bases apart after V is trimmed by 3 bases and J by 4 bases. The cysteine opens and the phenylalanine closes a CDR3 of 17 amino acids. The entry retains the CDR3 DNA only, 51 bases that are in frame from base 1. The time point label corresponds to: week 11, during vaccination. Each vaccine dose was 300 ug of a 20-mer mutant IDH1 peptide in Montanide, given subcutaneously with topical imiquimod. All donors had newly diagnosed IDH1-mutant astrocytomas of WHO grade 3 or 4 that showed loss of nuclear ATRX. The samples were drawn from NOA16, a multicentre, single-arm, open-label phase I trial in Germany that tested a mutant IDH1 peptide vaccine in humans for the first time. The DNeasy Blood and Tissue Kit was used to extract genomic DNA from EDTA blood for TCRB sequencing. To prepare the library, the immunoSEQ multiplex PCR assay was applied. Rearranged TCR beta chain sequences were amplified using the hsTCRB Kit according to the manufacturer's protocol. TCRB libraries were sequenced on an Illumina MiSeq. The original pipeline was this. The kit vendor's proprietary platform handled demultiplexing, trimming and gene mapping. TCRdb took over this immuneACCESS table, retaining in-frame rearrangements with V and J assigned. Such tables are incomplete; in checked studies, under half of the missing clones stem from an unresolved V gene, and the remainder is unexplained. That table furnishes V, J and clone size, whereas the DNA furnished D and trimming. The sample table holds 110,000 or so clones, of which 90% were seen once. Together, the top ten hold more than 0.55% of the sample.

The chain uses TRBV5-1 and TRBJ1-4; the D region possibly corresponds to TRBD1 (5 bases align). The origin of this receptor is a woman aged 45 to 65 with glioma. The source material was PBMCs, sampled from a glioma patient whose treatment included an IDH1 peptide vaccine. The nucleotide sequence reads TGCGCCAGCAGCTCCCATCTGGCGGGGGGAAGTAATGAAAAACTGTTTTTT. Translated, it reads CASSSHLAGGSNEKLFF.